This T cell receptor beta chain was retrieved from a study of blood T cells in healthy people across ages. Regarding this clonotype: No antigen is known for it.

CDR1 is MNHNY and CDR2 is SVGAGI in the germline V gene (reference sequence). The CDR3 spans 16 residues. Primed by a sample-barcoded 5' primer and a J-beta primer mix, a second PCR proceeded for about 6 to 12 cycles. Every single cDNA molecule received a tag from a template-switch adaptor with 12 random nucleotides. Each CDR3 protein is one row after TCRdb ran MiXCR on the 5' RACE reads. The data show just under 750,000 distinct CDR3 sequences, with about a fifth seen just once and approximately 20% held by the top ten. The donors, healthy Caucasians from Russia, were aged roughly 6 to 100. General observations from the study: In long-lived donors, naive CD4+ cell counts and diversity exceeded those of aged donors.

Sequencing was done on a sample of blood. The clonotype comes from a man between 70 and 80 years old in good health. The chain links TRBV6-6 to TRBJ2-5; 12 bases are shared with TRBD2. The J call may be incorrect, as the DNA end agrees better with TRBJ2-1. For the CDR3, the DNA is TGTGCCAGCAGTTACTCTTCTAGCGGGGGGGCGAGTGAGCAGTTCTTC. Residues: CASSYSSSGGASEQFF.